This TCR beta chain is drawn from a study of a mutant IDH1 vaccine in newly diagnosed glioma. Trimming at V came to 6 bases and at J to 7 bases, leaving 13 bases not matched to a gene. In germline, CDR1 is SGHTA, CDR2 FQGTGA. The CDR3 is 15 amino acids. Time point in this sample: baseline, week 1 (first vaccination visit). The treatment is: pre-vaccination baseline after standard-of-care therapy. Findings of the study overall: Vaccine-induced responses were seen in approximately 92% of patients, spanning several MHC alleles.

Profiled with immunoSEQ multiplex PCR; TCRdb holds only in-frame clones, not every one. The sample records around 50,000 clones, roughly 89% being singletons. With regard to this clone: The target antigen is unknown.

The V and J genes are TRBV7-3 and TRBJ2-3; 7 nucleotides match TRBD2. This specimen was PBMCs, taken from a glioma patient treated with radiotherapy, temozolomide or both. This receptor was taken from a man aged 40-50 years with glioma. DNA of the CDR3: TGTGCCAGCAGTTTCATAGAGGGAGCGGGGTATACGCAGTATTTT. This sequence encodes CASSFIEGAGYTQYF.